This TCR beta chain was recorded in a study of monozygotic twins with inflammatory bowel disease. Broader study findings: Clonotype sharing was lower in IBD patients than healthy twins, most markedly with disease activity.

There are 16 residues in the CDR3. Germline lookup yields CDR1 SGHRS and CDR2 YFSETQ. The input for each TCR library was roughly 3,800 ng of total RNA. TCRdb reprocessed the 5' RACE reads and stores each CDR3 protein as one record, lacking DNA. The listing records some 200,000 distinct CDR3 sequences. A note on this clonotype: The antigen is not known.

The TCR sequence derives from a human donor with ulcerative colitis or Crohn's disease, or a healthy co-twin of an affected twin (not recorded which). The chain links TRBV5-1 to TRBJ2-2; lacking DNA, the TRBD2 call made by TCRdb goes unchecked. The specimen sequenced was blood. This CDR3 is CASSSHSGRNTGELFF.